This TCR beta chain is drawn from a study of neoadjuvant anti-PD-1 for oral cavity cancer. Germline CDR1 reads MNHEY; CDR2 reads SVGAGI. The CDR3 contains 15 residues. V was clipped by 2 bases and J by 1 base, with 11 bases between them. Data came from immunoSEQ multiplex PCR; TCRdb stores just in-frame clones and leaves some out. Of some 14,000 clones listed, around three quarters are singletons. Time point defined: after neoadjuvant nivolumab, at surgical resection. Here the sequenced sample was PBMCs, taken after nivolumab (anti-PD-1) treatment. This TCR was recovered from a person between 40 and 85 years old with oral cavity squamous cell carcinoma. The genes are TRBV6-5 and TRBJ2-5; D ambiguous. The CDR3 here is CASSYHTGSQETQYF. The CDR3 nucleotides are TGTGCCAGCAGTTACCACACCGGGTCCCAAGAGACCCAGTACTTC.